The text below deals with one T cell receptor beta chain. It lacks a known antigen. The sample holds no much larger clone one base away, and base qualities are not on file. These data belong to a study of memory CD8 T cells in hepatitis C reinfection (dated by TCRdb to about 2017). Regarding the study in general: Of the five donors, three spontaneously resolved two consecutive HCV infections, and two cleared a primary infection but developed chronic infection after reinfection. Between about 2008 and 2012, five reinfection cases that had stored pre-reinfection samples were identified. Participants who had resolved a prior HCV infection were followed every 3 months in the reinfection study. The study tracked the TCR beta repertoire of virus-specific CD8 T cells longitudinally across an HCV reinfection episode in four to six donors. Pre-reinfection samples were taken from 55 to 20 weeks before reinfection was detected. An HCV reinfection was defined as a positive HCV RNA test that came after two negative tests taken at least 60 days apart. General findings and caveats noted by the study authors: Because the study included only a few donors, definitive conclusions about public clonotypes linked to secondary clearance could not be reached.

The sample's time point label, in plain terms: pre-reinfection, 55 to 20 weeks before reinfection detection. Sorted cells were sequenced directly ex vivo, without in vitro expansion prior to TCR sequencing. Donors were people who inject drugs enrolled in the Montreal Acute Hepatitis C Cohort Study (HEPCO) in Canada. As controls, total naive CD8 T cells, sorted as viable CD3+ CD8+ CD45RO-, were obtained from a couple of donors at each of the three reinfection time points. Before sorting, cryopreserved peripheral blood mononuclear cells were thawed, and CD8 T cells were purified from the thawed cells. The MACS CD8+ T cell Isolation Kit was used to enrich CD8 T cells by negative selection. Cells were sorted on a BD FACSAria II sorter using FACSDiva software, and FlowJo was used for data analysis. V is pruned by 8 bases and J by 3 bases, leaving 7 bases of the junction without a gene match. The germline V gene encodes CDR1 MNHNS and CDR2 SASEGT. The CDR3 sequence holds 14 residues, the cysteine and phenylalanine included. The DNA shown is the 42-base CDR3, in frame from base 1.

Receptor amplification or capture employed the immunoSEQ multiplex PCR assay. Genomic DNA was extracted from sorted cells, and the TCR beta V, D and J regions were sequenced by Adaptive Biotechnologies' automated high-throughput method. CDR3 regions were amplified with a two-step, bias-controlled multiplex PCR. Amplified TCR beta libraries were sequenced on an Illumina instrument. The original methods were these. Demultiplexed reads were processed to lower amplification and sequencing bias, and the IMGT database was used to assign CDR3 sequences to gene families. ImmunoSEQ software version 2.0 was used to analyze repertoire data. Clonotype lists were filtered to remove out-of-frame sequences and sequences containing stop codons in the CDR3. Clonotypes with a frequency below 0.01% were excluded because such low-frequency clonotypes corresponded to less than one cell. To get richness, observed richness was divided by input cell number, while evenness came from dividing Shannon entropy by log observed richness. Repertoire diversity and similarity between time points were quantified using Simpson diversity and Morisita-Horn overlap indices. Clonotypes were categorized as dominant (>1%), sub-dominant (0.5-0.99%), low abundance (0.1-0.49%) or lowest abundance (<0.1%). For the germline index, total nucleotide additions were subtracted from total CDR3 length, and that difference was then divided by total CDR3 length. The clones in this table, taken by TCRdb from immuneACCESS, are in-frame only. Not every clone is retained; where verified, under half of the shortfall comes from an unresolved V gene, and the cause of the rest is unknown. V, J and clone size are those of that table, while D and trimming were read from the DNA. For this sample the table gives tens of thousands of clones, of which roughly 90% were detected only once. The ten largest clones represent roughly 1% of the sample.

The specimen was naive CD8+ T cells sorted from blood. The cell subset or site label on this specimen signifies: total naive CD8+CD45RO- T cells. The rearranged segments are TRBV6-1 and TRBJ1-5, with 7 middle bases fitting TRBD1. The receptor was derived from a man aged 18-30 years with hepatitis C virus infection. The DNA sequence is given as TGTGCCAGCGGATTGACAGGGTTCAATCAGCCCCAGCATTTT. This encodes CASGLTGFNQPQHF.